The text below deals with one TCR beta chain. The data were obtained in a study of shared clonotypes between healthy human individuals. Study as a whole: CD4 naive cells filled three plates per donor, CD4 memory three, CD8 naive two and CD8 memory one.

There are 15 residues in the CDR3. CDR1 and CDR2 from the germline V gene are MNHNS and SASEGT. After removal of 6 bases from V and 5 bases from J, the junction contained 11 bases not matched to a gene. Genomic DNA from each subset was divided evenly over several immunoSEQ plates. Per the original methods: ImmunoSEQ sequences covered only the junction and lacked quality scores; filtering therefore differed. TCRdb keeps only in-frame clones here, not all; method: immunoSEQ multiplex PCR. V and J calls and clone size are those listed in that table; D and trimming were worked out from the DNA. Of some 550,000 clones in the sample, less than 98% are singletons; the top ten hold 0.057%.

The clonotype was recovered from a woman aged 25 to 39 in good health. V gene TRBV6-1 combines with J gene TRBJ2-7, with 9 bases that match TRBD1. The sample was naive CD4+ T cells sorted from blood. Subset indicated: CD45RA+ positively selected. CDR3 protein: CASRVPRQGVNEQYF. CDR3 nucleotide sequence: TGTGCCAGCAGAGTACCTCGACAGGGGGTGAACGAGCAGTACTTC.